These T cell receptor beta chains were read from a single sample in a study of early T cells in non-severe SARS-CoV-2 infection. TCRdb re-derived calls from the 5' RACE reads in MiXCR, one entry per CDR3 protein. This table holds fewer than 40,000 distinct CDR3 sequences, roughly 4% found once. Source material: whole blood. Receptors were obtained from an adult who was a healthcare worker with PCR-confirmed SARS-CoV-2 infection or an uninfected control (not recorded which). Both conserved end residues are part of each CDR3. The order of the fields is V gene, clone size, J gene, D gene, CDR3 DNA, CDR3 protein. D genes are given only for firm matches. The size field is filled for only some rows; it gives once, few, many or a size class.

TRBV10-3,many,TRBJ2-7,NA,TGTGCCATCGCCCGGGGGCGCGGATCCTACGAGCAGTACTTC,CAIARGRGSYEQYF
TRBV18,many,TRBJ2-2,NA,TGTGCCAGCTCACGCGGGAACACCGGGGAGCTGTTTTTT,CASSRGNTGELFF
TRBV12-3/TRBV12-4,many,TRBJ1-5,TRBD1,TGTGCCAGCAGTTTAGGGCGACAGGGACTTAGCAATCAGCCCCAGCATTTT,CASSLGRQGLSNQPQHF
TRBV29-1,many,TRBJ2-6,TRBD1,TGCAGCGCGGGGGACAGGGTTTCTGGGGCCAACGTCCTGACTTTC,CSAGDRVSGANVLTF
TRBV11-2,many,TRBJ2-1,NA,TGTGCCAGCAGTTACCAGCGTAACACCTACAATGAGCAGTTCTTC,CASSYQRNTYNEQFF
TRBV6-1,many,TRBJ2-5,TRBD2,TGTGCCAGCAGCCGTGGGGAGTTAGCGGGGTTGGAGACCCAGTACTTC,CASSRGELAGLETQYF
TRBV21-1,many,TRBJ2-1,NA,TGTGCCAGCAGCAAAGGACAGGTTAGCCACAATGAGCAGTTCTTC,CASSKGQVSHNEQFF
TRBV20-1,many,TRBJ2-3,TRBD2,TGCAGTGCCCCTCTAGCGGGAGGAGATACGCAGTATTTT,CSAPLAGGDTQYF
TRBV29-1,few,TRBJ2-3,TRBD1,TGCAGCGTTATAGGACAGGAGAGCACAGATACGCAGTATTTT,CSVIGQESTDTQYF
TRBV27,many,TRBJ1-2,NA,TGTGCCAGCAGTCCGGGACTACTCTATGGCTACACCTTC,CASSPGLLYGYTF
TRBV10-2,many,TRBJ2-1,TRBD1,TGCGCCAGCAGTGAGGGGCCGGGACAGGGGCTGAATGAGCAGTTCTTC,CASSEGPGQGLNEQFF
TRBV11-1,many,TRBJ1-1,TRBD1,TGTGCCAGCAGCTCCTACCTCCGGGACAGGGGCACTGAAGCTTTCTTT,CASSSYLRDRGTEAFF
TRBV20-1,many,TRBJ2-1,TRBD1,TGCAGTGCTACGACCGGGACAGGGGCCTACAATGAGCAGTTCTTC,CSATTGTGAYNEQFF
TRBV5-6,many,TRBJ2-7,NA,TGTGCCAGCATGAAACAGGGTGTAGACTACGAGCAGTACTTC,CASMKQGVDYEQYF
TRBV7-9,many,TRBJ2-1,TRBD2,TGTGCCAGCAGCTGGCGGGAGGGTTCCTACAATGAGCAGTTCTTC,CASSWREGSYNEQFF
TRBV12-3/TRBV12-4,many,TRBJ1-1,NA,TGTGCCAGCAACAGGGATATAGGGACTGAAGCTTTCTTT,CASNRDIGTEAFF
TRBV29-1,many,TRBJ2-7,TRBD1,TGCAGCGTCGGGACAGGGGAGCAGTACTTC,CSVGTGEQYF
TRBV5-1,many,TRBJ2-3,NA,TGCGCCAGCAGTTCCGAACCTTTGGCCACAGATACGCAGTATTTT,CASSSEPLATDTQYF
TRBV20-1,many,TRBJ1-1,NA,TGCAGTGCCCCTGGGGGGAGCACTGAAGCTTTCTTT,CSAPGGSTEAFF
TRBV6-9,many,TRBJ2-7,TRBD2,TGTGCCAGCAGTTCACGGGCTCTAGCGGGTTACGAGCAGTACTTC,CASSSRALAGYEQYF
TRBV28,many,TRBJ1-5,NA,TGTGCCAGCAGTTTAGGGAGACAGATCAATCAGCCCCAGCATTTT,CASSLGRQINQPQHF
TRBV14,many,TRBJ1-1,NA,TGTGCCAGCAGCCAAGTGGCAGGGTGGGGCACTGAAGCTTTCTTT,CASSQVAGWGTEAFF
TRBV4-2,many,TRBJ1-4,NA,TGTGCCAGCAGGATCACGGGAGGAAGAGGGGAAAAACTGTTTTTT,CASRITGGRGEKLFF
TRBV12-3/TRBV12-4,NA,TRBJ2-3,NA,TGTGCCAGCAGTTTACTCGCGACTGGGACAGATACGCAGTATTTT,CASSLLATGTDTQYF
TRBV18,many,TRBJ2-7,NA,TGTGCCAGCTCACCACTATCTCTGTCCTACGAGCAGTACTTC,CASSPLSLSYEQYF
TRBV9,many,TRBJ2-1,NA,TGTGCCAGCAGCGTAGTAGAGAGGCCCTACAATGAGCAGTTCTTC,CASSVVERPYNEQFF
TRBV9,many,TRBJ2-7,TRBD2,TGTGCCAGCAGCGTAGATGGTAGCGGGAGCTCCGAGCAGTACTTC,CASSVDGSGSSEQYF
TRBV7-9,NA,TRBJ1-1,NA,TGTGCCAGCAGCGGAAGGGGGGCTGAAGCTTTCTTT,CASSGRGAEAFF
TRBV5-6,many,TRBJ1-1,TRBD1,TGTGCCAGCAGCTTCTGGCCCGGACAGGGGAACACTGAAGCTTTCTTT,CASSFWPGQGNTEAFF
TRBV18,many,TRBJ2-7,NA,TGTGCCAGCTCACAGGGGTACGAGCAGTACTTC,CASSQGYEQYF
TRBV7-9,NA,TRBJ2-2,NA,TGTGCCAGCAGCTCCTACAGGAACACCGGGGAGCTGTTTTTT,CASSSYRNTGELFF
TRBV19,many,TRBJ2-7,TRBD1,TGTGCCAGTAGTAGGGACAGCCTCTCCTACGAGCAGTACTTC,CASSRDSLSYEQYF
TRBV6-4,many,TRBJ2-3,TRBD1,TGTGCCAGCAGTGCTCAGACAGGGGGCACAGATACGCAGTATTTT,CASSAQTGGTDTQYF
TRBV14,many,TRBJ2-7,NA,TGTGCCAGCAGCCCGGACAGTTCCTACGAGCAGTACTTC,CASSPDSSYEQYF
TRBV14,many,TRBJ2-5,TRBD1,TGTGCCAGCAGCCTCCTGACAGGGGGTGTAAAGACCCAGTACTTC,CASSLLTGGVKTQYF
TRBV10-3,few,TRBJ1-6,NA,TGTGCCATCAACGATGGTCCCCAAGGAAATTCACCCCTCCACTTT,CAINDGPQGNSPLHF
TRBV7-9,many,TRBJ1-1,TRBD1,TGTGCCAGCAGCTGGGGGGACAGGCGGGATGAAGCTTTCTTT,CASSWGDRRDEAFF
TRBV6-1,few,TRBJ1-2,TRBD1,TGTGCCAGCGGAGACAGGGTCTTAGTTAACTATGGCTACACCTTC,CASGDRVLVNYGYTF
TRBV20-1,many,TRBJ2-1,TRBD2,TGCAGTGCTATACGGGGGGCCTACAATGAGCAGTTCTTC,CSAIRGAYNEQFF
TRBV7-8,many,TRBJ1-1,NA,TGTGCCAGCAGCTCATTAGGACAGCCGAACACTGAAGCTTTCTTT,CASSSLGQPNTEAFF
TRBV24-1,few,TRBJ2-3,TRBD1,TGTGCCACCTGCCAGGGACAGGGGGCCACAGATACGCAGTATTTT,CATCQGQGATDTQYF
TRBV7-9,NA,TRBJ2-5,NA,TGTGCCAGCACCGGGAAGGAGACCCAGTACTTC,CASTGKETQYF
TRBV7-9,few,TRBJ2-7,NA,TGTGCCAGCAGTTCTGAGTACGAGCAGTACTTC,CASSSEYEQYF
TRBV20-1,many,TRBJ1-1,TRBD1,TGCAGTGCTAGAAAACAGGGGATGAACACTGAAGCTTTCTTT,CSARKQGMNTEAFF